The sequence of this T cell receptor beta chain was determined in a study of regulatory T cells in long-lasting Graves disease. Study-wide findings and caveats: More public clonotypes were shared by persistent patients (2,741) than by new patients (about 1,000).

This clonotype has just a few counts. As yet, its antigen is unknown. CDR3 regions were amplified by Arm-PCR using iRepertoire HTBI primers to build TCR beta libraries. One entry per CDR3 protein, called by TCRdb with MiXCR from the multiplex PCR reads. This sample has roughly 220,000 distinct CDR3 sequences, with around 19% found just once. The time point: newly diagnosed GD, antithyroid drugs for less than 3 months. RNA from PBMCs was the source of the TCR library. The length of the CDR3 is 15 residues. V was pared by 0 bases and J by 5 bases, with 14 bases between. The germline gives CDR1 WNHNN, CDR2 SYGVQD (reference sequence).

This TCR was sampled from a female donor with Graves disease. This chain connects TRBV10-1 to TRBJ2-7; D not certain. The material was peripheral blood mononuclear cells (PBMCs), obtained at new diagnosis, from a patient treated with antithyroid drugs. CDR3 region: CASSESKMEVDEQYF. The CDR3 nucleotides are TGCGCCAGCAGTGAGTCGAAGATGGAAGTGGACGAGCAGTACTTC.